The 3 T cell receptor beta chains below come from one sample, sequenced in a study of blood T cell repertoires in COVID-19. Using immunoSEQ multiplex PCR, the repertoire was profiled, and TCRdb retains in-frame clones only, with some absent. Of about 98,000 clones detected, over 75% appear once; the ten largest clones hold about 10%. Sequencing was done on a sample of peripheral blood. These receptors all stem from a woman of 80 years or more with acute or convalescent COVID-19.

V and J are TRBV24-1 and TRBJ2-1; 7 nucleotides match TRBD1. This CDR3 is 16 amino acids long. Looked up from germline, CDR1 is KGHDR and CDR2 is SFDVKD. V shed 5 bases, J shed 8 bases, and the junction held 14 bases outside the gene matches. CDR3 loop: CATSGAQSSGTDEQFF. CDR3 DNA sequence: TGTGCCACCAGTGGGGCCCAATCCTCCGGGACAGATGAGCAGTTCTTC.

This clone was recorded once. The chain recombines TRBV27 with TRBJ1-6; perhaps TRBD1 as D (5 bases). The ends were cut back, 5 bases at V and 7 bases at J, with 9 bases in the middle. Germline CDR1 is MNHEY and CDR2 is SMNVEV (reference sequence). This CDR3 comprises 13 residues. Here the CDR3 reads CASSLGPNSPLHF. In DNA form, the CDR3 reads TGTGCCAGCAGTCTGGGGCCCAATTCACCCCTCCACTTT.

CDR3 nucleotide sequence: TGTGCCAGCAGTTTTGGAGGAGGGGATAACACCTTC. Translation: CASSFGGGDNTF. This rearrangement joins TRBV12-3 or TRBV12-4 to TRBJ1-2; possible D gene TRBD1, 5 bases. This CDR3 contains 12 residues. Between the trimmed V and J ends, which lost 3 bases and 12 bases, there was a span of 14 bases.